This T cell receptor (beta chain) emerged from a study of Ad26.COV2.S vaccination and SARS-CoV-2 variants. The protocol was immunoSEQ multiplex PCR, while the TCRdb copy is restricted to in-frame clones and leaves out a portion. The table has hundreds of thousands of clones, more than 80% seen once. Treatment described: about 20 received Ad26.COV2.S at low or high dose, single or two shots; 5 received placebo; per-sample allocation not given. Day 63 following the first vaccine or placebo injection was when the samples were taken. The origin of this receptor is a person between 18 and 60 years old who received the Ad26.COV2.S COVID-19 vaccine or a placebo. Sample: peripheral blood, taken in a trial of Ad26.COV2.S vaccine versus placebo.

The CDR3 spells CASSLAGVAEKLFF. In nucleotides, the CDR3 is TGTGCCAGCAGCTTAGCAGGGGTCGCTGAAAAACTGTTTTTT. The gene calls are TRBV7-9 and TRBJ1-4; D may be TRBD1 (5 bases). V lost 0 bases, J lost 7 bases, and 9 bases lay in between. The CDR3 is 14 residues long. Germline V gives CDR1 SEHNR, CDR2 FQNEAQ (reference sequence).